A selection of T cell receptor beta chains follows, all from one sample in a study of T cells in pancreatic ductal adenocarcinoma. The table came from immunoSEQ multiplex PCR; TCRdb's copy has only in-frame clones and leaves some out. The repertoire holds roughly 31,000 clones, with just over 90% as singletons. Material: PBMCs. These receptors came from a human donor with pancreatic ductal adenocarcinoma. The CDR3 runs from the conserved cysteine through the conserved F or W. Fields, in order: V gene, D gene, clone size, J gene, CDR3 DNA, CDR3 protein. A D gene is named only where the DNA matches it firmly. Part of the rows lack a size; the others show once, few, many or a class for expanded clones.

>TRBV13|-|once|TRBJ1-3
TGTGCCAGCAGCTTAAGACGGCACTCTGGAAACACCATATATTTT
CASSLRRHSGNTIYF
>TRBV5-1|TRBD1|-|TRBJ1-2
TGCGCCAGCAGCTCGGGACAGGGAAACTATGGCTACACCTTC
CASSSGQGNYGYTF
>TRBV30|TRBD1|-|TRBJ1-2
TGTGCCTGGAGTGTACTGGGCTCAGGGGGCTTCGGTGGCTACACCTTC
CAWSVLGSGGFGGYTF
>TRBV2|-|-|TRBJ1-1
TGTGCCAGCAACCGGCCAAACACTGAAGCTTTCTTT
CASNRPNTEAFF
>TRBV9|TRBD2|-|TRBJ2-3
TGTGCCAGCACCCGGTCAGGACTAGCGATCACAGATACGCAGTATTTT
CASTRSGLAITDTQYF
>TRBV11-1|-|-|TRBJ2-3
TGTGCCAGCAGCCTTGACAGGTCTTCAGATACGCAGTATTTT
CASSLDRSSDTQYF
>TRBV7-9|TRBD1|-|TRBJ1-5
TGTGCCAGCAGCCCCGGGACAGGGGGCGTTCACCATGATCAGCCCCAGCATTTT
CASSPGTGGVHHDQPQHF
>TRBV27|TRBD2|-|TRBJ2-1
TGTGCCAGCAGTTTTAGACTAGCGACAGATTACAATGAGCAGTTCTTC
CASSFRLATDYNEQFF
>TRBV4-2|-|-|TRBJ1-4
TGTGCCAGCAGCCAACCCCCCCATTGGGAAAAACTGTTTTTT
CASSQPPHWEKLFF
>TRBV4-2|TRBD1|-|TRBJ2-7
TGTGCCAGCAGCCACCCGGGACAGGGCGGCGAGCAGTACTTC
CASSHPGQGGEQYF
>TRBV28|TRBD1|-|TRBJ2-5
TGTGCCAGCAGTTTATTAGGGCAGGGGGCGAGCCAAGAGACCCAGTACTTC
CASSLLGQGASQETQYF
>TRBV15|-|-|TRBJ1-5
TGTGCCACCCAGAAGGGGGAACGAGATCAGCCCCAGCATTTT
CATQKGERDQPQHF
>TRBV7-9|-|-|TRBJ1-1
TGTGCCAGCAGCCCTACGCTACGGCAAAACACTGAAGCTTTCTTT
CASSPTLRQNTEAFF
>TRBV2|TRBD2|few|TRBJ2-7
TGTGCCAGCAGTGACGGGGAGGGACGGAGCTCCTACGAGCAGTACTTC
CASSDGEGRSSYEQYF
>TRBV5-1|-|-|TRBJ2-7
TGCGCCAGCAGCCTCCACGAGCGGGTTAGCTCCTACGAGCAGTACTTC
CASSLHERVSSYEQYF
>TRBV11-2|-|once|TRBJ2-1
TGTGCCAGCAGCTTAGGCGTGGCAGCTTCCTACAATGAGCAGTTCTTC
CASSLGVAASYNEQFF
>TRBV19|-|-|TRBJ1-5
TGTGCCAGTAGTATTGGACTCGACAGGTCCCTAAGGCGGCCCCAGCATTTT
CASSIGLDRSLRRPQHF
>TRBV4-2|TRBD1|-|TRBJ1-2
TGTGCCAGCAGCCAAGGGCAGGGGGAAAACTATGGCTACACCTTC
CASSQGQGENYGYTF
>TRBV5-1|TRBD1|once|TRBJ2-3
TGCGCCAGCAGCTCCGGACAGGCGGAAGATACGCAGTATTTT
CASSSGQAEDTQYF
>TRBV19|TRBD1|-|TRBJ1-5
TGTGCCAGTAGGGGGACAGCCAGCACCTATCAGCCCCAGCATTTT
CASRGTASTYQPQHF
>TRBV2|TRBD2|few|TRBJ2-5
TGTGCCAGCAAACTAGCGGGGATTAAAGAGACCCAGTACTTC
CASKLAGIKETQYF
>TRBV7-8|-|-|TRBJ2-1
TGTGCCAGCAGCCAAATACAGGGCTACAATGAGCAGTTCTTC
CASSQIQGYNEQFF
>TRBV19|-|-|TRBJ2-1
TGTGCCAGTAGTGCCCGATACGTACCTTACAATGAGCAGTTCTTC
CASSARYVPYNEQFF
>TRBV7-2|-|-|TRBJ1-3
TGTGCCTCCACCCGGTCGTTCTCTGGAAACACCATATATTTT
CASTRSFSGNTIYF
>TRBV7-8|TRBD1|once|TRBJ1-1
TGTGCCAGCAGCCCCCGAGTCCCGACAGGGCCGGGGAACACTGAAGCTTTCTTT
CASSPRVPTGPGNTEAFF
>TRBV7-2|-|-|TRBJ1-4
TGTGCCAGCAGCTTAAGCCCCGGAATAGGACTGTTTTTT
CASSLSPGIGLFF
>TRBV19|TRBD1|-|TRBJ1-1
TGTGCCAGTAGCCTACAGGGGGTAGGCACTGAAGCTTTCTTT
CASSLQGVGTEAFF
>TRBV15|-|once|TRBJ2-5
TGTGCCACCAGCGAAGGCGGGGTGCAAGAGACCCAGTACTTC
CATSEGGVQETQYF
>TRBV20-1|-|once|TRBJ1-2
TGCAGTGCTAGAGGGGGGGGTGGCTACACCTTC
CSARGGGGYTF
>TRBV5-1|TRBD1|-|TRBJ1-3
TGCGCCAGCAGCTTGGGGGACAGCTCTGGAAACACCATATATTTT
CASSLGDSSGNTIYF